The 19 T cell receptor beta chains below come from one sample, sequenced in a study of T cell responses to AZD1222 COVID-19 vaccine. Using immunoSEQ multiplex PCR, the repertoire was profiled, and TCRdb retains in-frame clones only, with some absent. The profile shows 130,000 or so clones, roughly 90% of them singletons. The sample here was peripheral blood, taken on day 0 of AZD1222 vaccination. The receptors originated from an adult in good health.

The chain combines TRBV7-2 with TRBJ1-6; D remains ambiguous. The CDR3 spans 13 residues. The germline V gene has CDR1 SGHTA and CDR2 FQGNSA. V lost 2 bases, J lost 8 bases, and 7 bases lay in between. CDR3 in amino acids: CASSLYQDSPLHF. CDR3 nucleotide sequence: TGTGCCAGCAGCTTATATCAGGATTCACCCCTCCACTTT. The full variable domain, in which reference TRBV7-2 and TRBJ1-6 provide the parts outside the CDR3, is GAGVSQSPSNKVTEKGKDVELRCDPISGHTALYWYRQSLGQGLEFLIYFQGNSAPDKSGLPSDRFSAERTGGSVSTLTIQRTQQEDSAVYLCASSLYQDSPLHFGNGTRLTVT.

The CDR3 spells CASSAGGGSSPYEQYF. DNA of the CDR3: TGTGCCAGCAGTGCCGGAGGGGGGTCCTCCCCTTACGAGCAGTACTTC. The J gene is TRBJ2-7, the V gene TRBV6-1; the D call may be TRBD1 or TRBD2 (6 bases each). The germline gives CDR1 MNHNS, CDR2 SASEGT. CDR3 size: 16 residues. Trimming pared 4 bases from V and 4 bases from J, leaving 20 bases between.

The rearrangement joins TRBV3-1 (or the pseudogene TRBV3-2) to TRBJ1-2; a weak D match, TRBD1 (6 bases). Germline-derived CDR1 and CDR2 are LGHDT and YNNKEL (reference sequence). V was cut by 0 bases and J by 2 bases, with 10 bases left in between. This CDR3 comprises 15 residues. This CDR3 reads CASSQEGGLNYGYTF. In nucleotides, the CDR3 is TGTGCCAGCAGCCAAGAAGGGGGGCTAAACTATGGCTACACCTTC.

The V call is TRBV19, the J call TRBJ1-3; 8 bases are shared with TRBD1. The CDR3 is 17 residues long. The germline gives CDR1 LNHDA, CDR2 SQIVND (reference sequence). V was clipped by 4 bases and J by 0 bases; unmatched bases: 8. In nucleotides, the CDR3 is TGTGCCAGTAGTACAGCCCCAGGGGGCATCTCTGGAAACACCATATATTTT. The encoded protein is CASSTAPGGISGNTIYF.

The CDR3 reads CASSLGPRGITNTGELFF. CDR3 coding DNA: TGTGCCAGCAGCTTGGGGCCTAGGGGGATTACGAACACCGGGGAGCTGTTTTTT. This chain connects TRBV5-4 to TRBJ2-2, with TRBD1 as a possible D gene (6 bases). This CDR3 has 18 residues. The V gene's germline CDR1 is SGHNT and CDR2 YYREEE (reference sequence). V gave up 0 bases and J gave up 0 bases, with 15 bases separating them.

This clone was seen a handful of times. The DNA of the CDR3 is TGTGCCAGCAGCTATGGGACAGGGGATTCCTACGAGCAGTACTTC. Translation: CASSYGTGDSYEQYF. J is TRBJ2-7 and V is TRBV7-2, with TRBD1 matching over 10 bases. CDR3 length: 15 residues. V was clipped by 4 bases and J by 1 base; unmatched bases: 4. CDR1 is SGHTA and CDR2 is FQGNSA in the germline V gene.

The chain is built from TRBV10-3 and TRBJ2-7; 7 bases agree with TRBD2. V lost 6 bases to trimming and J lost 4 bases; unmatched junction nucleotides: 15. The CDR3 has 16 amino acids. Germline V gives CDR1 ENHRY, CDR2 SYGVKD. The CDR3 DNA sequence: TGTGCCATCAGCACTTCGGGACTAACGGGGCCATACGAGCAGTACTTC. As protein: CAISTSGLTGPYEQYF.

The chain joins TRBV3-1 (or the pseudogene TRBV3-2) to TRBJ1-5, with TRBD1 identical over 7 bases. This CDR3 spans 15 amino acids. The V gene end was trimmed by 1 base and the J gene end by 3 bases; junction bases not matched to a gene: 3. CDR1 LGHDT and CDR2 YNNKEL come from the germline V gene (reference sequence). CDR3 nucleotides: TGTGCCAGCAGCCAAGGGGGACAGCCCAATCAGCCCCAGCATTTT. Its translation: CASSQGGQPNQPQHF.

V and J are TRBV4-2 and TRBJ2-1; D call uncertain. V was trimmed by 1 base and J by 1 base, leaving 14 bases between them. This CDR3 spans 17 amino acids. CDR1 and CDR2 from the germline V gene are LGHNA and YNFKEQ. This CDR3 is CASSQVSRYGSYNEQFF. The DNA for the CDR3 is TGTGCCAGCAGCCAAGTGTCTAGATATGGTTCCTACAATGAGCAGTTCTTC.

CDR3 bases: TGCGCCAGCAGCCAAGTTGGAGGACCGGGGGTCTACGAGCAGTACTTC. Amino acids: CASSQVGGPGVYEQYF. V usage is TRBV4-3 and J usage is TRBJ2-7; the D gene is possibly TRBD2 (6 bases). Trimming took off 1 base at V and 3 bases at J, with 16 bases between the two ends. Germline CDR1 and CDR2: LGHNA and YSLEER. The CDR3 contains 16 residues.

The chain is built from TRBV11-2 and TRBJ1-5; D possibly corresponds to TRBD1 (5 bases). The CDR3 has 14 residues. The germline CDR1 and CDR2 sequences are SGHAT and FQNNGV. Trimming took 2 bases from V and 6 from J, leaving 11 bases between them. The CDR3 DNA reads as TGTGCCAGCAGCTTATTCCCAGGGATTCAGCCCCAGCATTTT. Translated, it gives CASSLFPGIQPQHF.

This clone was observed a single time. The chain links TRBV11-2 to TRBJ2-5; possible D gene TRBD1, 6 bases. The CDR3 loop spans 13 amino acids. Germline CDR1 and CDR2: SGHAT and FQNNGV. V was shortened by 5 bases and J by 4 bases, with 11 bases between the two germline ends. The DNA of the CDR3 is TGTGCCAGCAGCACACAGGGTCTAGAGACCCAGTACTTC. It specifies CASSTQGLETQYF. Based on the CDR3 plus reference TRBV11-2 and TRBJ2-5, the full variable domain is EAGVAQSPRYKIIEKRQSVAFWCNPISGHATLYWYQQILGQGPKLLIQFQNNGVVDDSQLPKDRFSAERLKGVDSTLKIQPAKLEDSAVYLCASSTQGLETQYFGPGTRLLVL.

The CDR3 spells CASSPTRDRALETQYF. The CDR3 bases are TGTGCCAGCAGCCCTACTAGGGACAGGGCTTTGGAGACCCAGTACTTC. The chain couples TRBV3-1 (or the pseudogene TRBV3-2) to TRBJ2-5; 9 positions agree with TRBD1. From germline, CDR1 is LGHDT and CDR2 YNNKEL (reference sequence). V shed 4 bases and J 5 bases; nucleotides not matched to a gene: 11. This CDR3 is built from 16 residues.

The chain joins TRBV6-5 to TRBJ1-4; the D gene is possibly TRBD1 (5 bases). CDR1 and CDR2 (germline): MNHEY, SVGAGI. V was clipped by 1 base and J by 7 bases, with 13 bases between them. The CDR3 has 15 amino acids. The CDR3 here is CASSYYIGAGEKLFF. The CDR3 nucleotides are TGTGCCAGCAGTTACTACATAGGGGCCGGTGAAAAACTGTTTTTT.

V gene TRBV5-4 combines with J gene TRBJ1-2, with D maybe TRBD1 (5 bases). The CDR3 consists of 13 residues. Per germline, CDR1 SGHNT and CDR2 YYREEE (reference sequence). V was cut by 0 bases and J by 8 bases, with 11 bases left in between. The CDR3: CASSLGGEGGYTF. Written as DNA, the CDR3 is TGTGCCAGCAGCTTGGGAGGGGAAGGAGGCTACACCTTC.

The gene calls are TRBV28 and TRBJ2-7; 9 nucleotides agree with TRBD1. CDR3 size: 14 residues. Unmatched junction bases numbered 5, after V lost 5 bases and J lost 3 bases. Germline CDR1 reads MDHEN; CDR2 reads SYDVKM. Here the CDR3 reads CASSVTGGVYEQYF. Here the CDR3 DNA reads TGTGCCAGCAGTGTGACAGGGGGTGTCTACGAGCAGTACTTC.

This clone came up once. This chain joins TRBV7-3 and TRBJ1-2; D may be TRBD1 (5 bases). The CDR3 totals 20 residues. Germline-derived CDR1 and CDR2 are SGHTA and FQGTGA. Trimming shortened V by 1 base and J by 3 bases, and 27 bases separated the two germline ends. The CDR3: CASSLIASGTNAGYHYGYTF. The DNA of the CDR3 is TGTGCCAGCAGCTTAATCGCATCGGGGACCAATGCAGGGTACCACTATGGCTACACCTTC.

This chain links TRBV5-1 with TRBJ2-7; 7 nucleotides align to TRBD1. With 2 bases clipped from V and 3 bases from J, the junction kept 5 bases outside the gene matches. The germline V gene has CDR1 SGHRS and CDR2 YFSETQ. The CDR3 covers 14 residues. As DNA, the CDR3 is TGCGCCAGCAGCTTCGACAGGGCTCGCTACGAGCAGTACTTC. It yields the protein CASSFDRARYEQYF.

The chain links TRBV5-4 to TRBJ2-7, with a possible D match to TRBD2 (6 bases). Germline V lookup: CDR1 SGHNT, CDR2 YYREEE (reference sequence). The CDR3 has 14 amino acids. V lost 4 bases, J lost 3 bases, and 14 bases lay in between. The CDR3 sequence is CASSPVEGYYEQYF. In DNA, the CDR3 is TGTGCCAGCAGCCCGGTGGAGGGCTACTACGAGCAGTACTTC.